One T cell receptor beta chain is described in this entry. Its antigen is not identified. Vbeta (60) and Jbeta (13) primers were used in the PCR. Clones were read by immunoSEQ multiplex PCR, and TCRdb kept only the in-frame ones, dropping some. The data hold some 140,000 clones, with around 77% observed a single time. This entry is derived from a study of cytomegalovirus exposure and HLA in healthy donors. Study-level points and caveats: Among TCR sequences, most were rare, though some public TCRs appeared in many donors.

The CDR3 has 16 amino acids. Germline trimming cut 0 bases from V and 4 bases from J; bases unmatched to any gene: 9. Germline CDR1 is SGHRS and CDR2 is YFSETQ. Sequenced: PBMCs. This rearrangement joins TRBV5-1 to TRBJ2-7; 8 positions match TRBD2. This TCR came from a man aged 25 to 40 in good health and CMV-seronegative. CDR3 coding DNA: TGCGCCAGCAGCTTGGCCTACGGGAGGGCCCATTACGAGCAGTACTTC. The encoded protein is CASSLAYGRAHYEQYF. Based on the CDR3 plus reference TRBV5-1 and TRBJ2-7, the full variable domain is KAGVTQTPRYLIKTRGQQVTLSCSPISGHRSVSWYQQTPGQGLQFLFEYFSETQRNKGNFPGRFSGRQFSNSRSEMNVSTLELGDSALYLCASSLAYGRAHYEQYFGPGTRLTVT.